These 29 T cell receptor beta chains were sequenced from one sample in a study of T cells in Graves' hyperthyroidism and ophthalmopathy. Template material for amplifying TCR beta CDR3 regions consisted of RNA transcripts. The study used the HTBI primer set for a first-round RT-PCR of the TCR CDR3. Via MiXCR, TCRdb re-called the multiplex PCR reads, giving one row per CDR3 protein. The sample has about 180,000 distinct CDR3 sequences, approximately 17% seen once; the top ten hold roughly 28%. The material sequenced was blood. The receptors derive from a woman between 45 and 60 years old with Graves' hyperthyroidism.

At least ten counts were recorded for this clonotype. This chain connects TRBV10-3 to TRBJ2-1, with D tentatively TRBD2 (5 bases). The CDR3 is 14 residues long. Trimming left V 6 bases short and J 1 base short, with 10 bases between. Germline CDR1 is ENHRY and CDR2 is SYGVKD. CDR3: CAIRLSGSYNEQFF. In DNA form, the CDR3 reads TGTGCCATCAGACTTTCGGGGTCCTACAATGAGCAGTTCTTC.

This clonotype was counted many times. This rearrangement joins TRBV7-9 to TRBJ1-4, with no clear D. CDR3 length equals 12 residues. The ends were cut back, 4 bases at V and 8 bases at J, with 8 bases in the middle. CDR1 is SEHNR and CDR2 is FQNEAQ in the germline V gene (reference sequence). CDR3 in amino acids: CASSYNEEKLFF. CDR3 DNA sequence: TGTGCCAGCAGCTATAACGAGGAAAAACTGTTTTTT.

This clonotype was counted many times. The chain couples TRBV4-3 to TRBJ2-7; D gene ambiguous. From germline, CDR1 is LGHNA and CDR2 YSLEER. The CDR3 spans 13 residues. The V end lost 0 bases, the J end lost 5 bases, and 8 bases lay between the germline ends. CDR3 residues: CASSQEGWDEQYF. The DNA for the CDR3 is TGCGCCAGCAGCCAAGAGGGGTGGGACGAGCAGTACTTC.

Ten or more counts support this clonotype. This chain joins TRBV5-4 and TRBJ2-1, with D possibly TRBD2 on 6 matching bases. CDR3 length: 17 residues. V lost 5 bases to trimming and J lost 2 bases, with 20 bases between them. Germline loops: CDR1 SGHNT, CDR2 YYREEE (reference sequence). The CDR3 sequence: CASRPTSWGEPYNEQFF. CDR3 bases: TGTGCCAGCAGGCCCACTTCCTGGGGGGAACCCTACAATGAGCAGTTCTTC.

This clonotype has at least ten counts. The CDR3: CASSIRGPAGEAFF. The CDR3 DNA follows: TGTGCCAGCAGCATTAGAGGGCCTGCGGGTGAAGCTTTCTTT. V gene TRBV11-2 combines with J gene TRBJ1-1, with D unresolved. The CDR3 spans 14 residues. V shed 5 bases and J shed 7 bases, with 17 bases lying between them. Germline V gene data show CDR1 as SGHAT and CDR2 as FQNNGV. Supplemented by reference TRBV11-2 and TRBJ1-1, the full variable domain reads EAGVAQSPRYKIIEKRQSVAFWCNPISGHATLYWYQQILGQGPKLLIQFQNNGVVDDSQLPKDRFSAERLKGVDSTLKIQPAKLEDSAVYLCASSIRGPAGEAFFGQGTRLTVV.

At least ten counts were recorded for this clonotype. The CDR3 protein is CSAKAASGGLEQFF. As DNA, the CDR3 is TGCAGTGCTAAGGCGGCTAGCGGGGGGCTTGAGCAGTTCTTC. The chain carries TRBV20-1 and TRBJ2-1; 11 bases are a match to TRBD2. V shed 4 bases, J shed 9 bases, and the junction held 8 bases outside the gene matches. Per germline, CDR1 DFQATT and CDR2 SNEGSKA (reference sequence). This CDR3 has 14 amino acids.

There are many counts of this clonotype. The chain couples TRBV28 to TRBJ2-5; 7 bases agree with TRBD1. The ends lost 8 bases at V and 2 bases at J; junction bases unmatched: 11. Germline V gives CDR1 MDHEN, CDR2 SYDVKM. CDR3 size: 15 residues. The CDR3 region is CASWDAAGGQETQYF. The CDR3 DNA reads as TGTGCCAGCTGGGATGCGGCAGGGGGTCAAGAGACCCAGTACTTC.

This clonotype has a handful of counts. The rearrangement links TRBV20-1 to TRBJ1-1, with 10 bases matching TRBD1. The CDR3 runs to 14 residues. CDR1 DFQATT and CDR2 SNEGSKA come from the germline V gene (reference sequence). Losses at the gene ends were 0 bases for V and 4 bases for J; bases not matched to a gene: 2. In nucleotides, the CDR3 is TGCAGTGCTAGAGAGACAGGGGGCGGCACTGAAGCTTTCTTT. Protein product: CSARETGGGTEAFF.

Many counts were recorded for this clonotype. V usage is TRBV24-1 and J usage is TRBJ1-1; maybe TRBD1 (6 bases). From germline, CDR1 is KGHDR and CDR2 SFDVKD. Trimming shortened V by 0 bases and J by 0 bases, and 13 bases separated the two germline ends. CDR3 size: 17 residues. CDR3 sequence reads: CATSDLPRGGMNTEAFF. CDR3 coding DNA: TGTGCCACCAGTGATTTGCCGAGAGGGGGGATGAACACTGAAGCTTTCTTT.

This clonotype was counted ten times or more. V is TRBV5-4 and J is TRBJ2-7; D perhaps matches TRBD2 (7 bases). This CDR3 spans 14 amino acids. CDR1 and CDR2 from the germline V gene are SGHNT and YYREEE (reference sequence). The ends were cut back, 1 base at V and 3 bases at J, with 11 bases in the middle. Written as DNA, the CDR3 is TGTGCCAGCAGCTTGAGGGGGGGCTTCTACGAGCAGTACTTC. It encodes CASSLRGGFYEQYF.

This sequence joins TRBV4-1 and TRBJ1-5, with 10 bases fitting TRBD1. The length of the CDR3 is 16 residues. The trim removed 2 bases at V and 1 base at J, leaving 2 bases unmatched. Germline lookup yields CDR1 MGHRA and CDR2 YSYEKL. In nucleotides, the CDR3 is TGCGCCAGCAGCCAATCGGGACAGGGGAGCAATCAGCCCCAGCATTTT. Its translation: CASSQSGQGSNQPQHF.

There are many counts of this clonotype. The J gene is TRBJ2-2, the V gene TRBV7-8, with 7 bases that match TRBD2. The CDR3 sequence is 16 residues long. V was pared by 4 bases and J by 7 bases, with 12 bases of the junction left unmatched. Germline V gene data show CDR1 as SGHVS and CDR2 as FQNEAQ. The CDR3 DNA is TGTGCCAGCAGCTATAGTCCCATGGGGGGGGTCGGGGAGCTGTTTTTT. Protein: CASSYSPMGGVGELFF.

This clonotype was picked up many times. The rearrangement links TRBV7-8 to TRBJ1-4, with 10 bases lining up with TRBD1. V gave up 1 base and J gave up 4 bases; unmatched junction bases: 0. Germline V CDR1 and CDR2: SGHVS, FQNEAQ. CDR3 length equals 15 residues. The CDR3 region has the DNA TGTGCCAGCAGCTTAGGGGACAGGGGTAATGAAAAACTGTTTTTT. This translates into CASSLGDRGNEKLFF.

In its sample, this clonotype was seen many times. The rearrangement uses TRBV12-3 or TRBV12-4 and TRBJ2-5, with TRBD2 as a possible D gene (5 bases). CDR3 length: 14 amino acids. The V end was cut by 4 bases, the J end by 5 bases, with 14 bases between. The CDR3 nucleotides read TGTGCCAGCAGTTCCGTCGTCAGGAGGGAGACCCAGTACTTC. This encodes CASSSVVRRETQYF.

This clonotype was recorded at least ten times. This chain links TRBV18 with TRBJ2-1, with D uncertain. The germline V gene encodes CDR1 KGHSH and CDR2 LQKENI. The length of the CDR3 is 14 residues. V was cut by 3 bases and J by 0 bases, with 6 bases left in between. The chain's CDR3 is CASSPLPSYNEQFF. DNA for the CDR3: TGTGCCAGCTCACCGTTGCCCTCCTACAATGAGCAGTTCTTC.

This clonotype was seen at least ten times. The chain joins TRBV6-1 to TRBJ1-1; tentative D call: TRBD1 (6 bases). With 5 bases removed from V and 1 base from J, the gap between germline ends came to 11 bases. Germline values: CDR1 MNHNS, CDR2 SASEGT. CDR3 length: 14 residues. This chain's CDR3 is CASSTDRRNTEAFF. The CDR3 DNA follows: TGTGCCAGCAGTACCGACAGGAGGAACACTGAAGCTTTCTTT.

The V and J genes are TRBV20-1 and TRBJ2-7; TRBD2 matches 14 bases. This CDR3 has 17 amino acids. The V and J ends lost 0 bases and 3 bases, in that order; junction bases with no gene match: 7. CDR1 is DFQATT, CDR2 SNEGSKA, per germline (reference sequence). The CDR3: CSAREGGTSGGHYEQYF. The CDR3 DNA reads TGCAGTGCTAGAGAAGGGGGGACTAGCGGGGGTCACTACGAGCAGTACTTC.

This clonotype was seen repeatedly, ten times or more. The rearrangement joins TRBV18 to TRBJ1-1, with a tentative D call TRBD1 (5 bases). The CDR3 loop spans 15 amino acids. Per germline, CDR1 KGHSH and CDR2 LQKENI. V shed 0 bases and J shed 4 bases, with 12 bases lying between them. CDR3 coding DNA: TGTGCCAGCTCACCACCGGGGGGAAGGAGCACTGAAGCTTTCTTT. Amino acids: CASSPPGGRSTEAFF.

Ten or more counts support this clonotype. The CDR3 reads CASSLGTGTHGYTF. The DNA for the CDR3 is TGTGCCAGCAGCTTGGGAACAGGGACCCATGGCTACACCTTC. V gene TRBV5-6 combines with J gene TRBJ1-2, with D possibly TRBD1 on 6 matching bases. CDR1 and CDR2 (germline): SGHDT, YYEEEE. CDR3 size: 14 residues. The V end was cut by 0 bases, the J end by 6 bases, with 12 bases between. The complete variable domain, with remaining parts taken from reference TRBV5-6 and TRBJ1-2, reads DAGVTQSPTHLIKTRGQQVTLRCSPKSGHDTVSWYQQALGQGPQFIFQYYEEEERQRGNFPDRFSGHQFPNYSSELNVNALLLGDSALYLCASSLGTGTHGYTFGSGTRLTVV.

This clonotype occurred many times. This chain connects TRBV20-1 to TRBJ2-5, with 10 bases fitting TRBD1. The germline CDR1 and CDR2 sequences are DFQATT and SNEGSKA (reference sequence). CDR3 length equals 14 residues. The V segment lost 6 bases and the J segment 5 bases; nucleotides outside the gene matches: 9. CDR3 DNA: TGCAGTGCGGATCGACAGGGGGCCAGGGAGACCCAGTACTTC. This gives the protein CSADRQGARETQYF.

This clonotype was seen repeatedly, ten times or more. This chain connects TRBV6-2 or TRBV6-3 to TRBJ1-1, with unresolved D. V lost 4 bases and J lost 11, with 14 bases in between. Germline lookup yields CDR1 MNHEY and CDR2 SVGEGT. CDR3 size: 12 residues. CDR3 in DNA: TGTGCCAGCAGTTCAGTAGGACGGGGTGCTTTCTTT. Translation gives CASSSVGRGAFF.

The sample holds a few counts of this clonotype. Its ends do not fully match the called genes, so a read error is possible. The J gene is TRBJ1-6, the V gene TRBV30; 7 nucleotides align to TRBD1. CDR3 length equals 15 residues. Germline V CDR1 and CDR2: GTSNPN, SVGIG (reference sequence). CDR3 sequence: CARSSSGTDNSPLHF. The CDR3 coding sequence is TGTGCCAGGAGTAGCTCCGGGACAGATAATTCACCCCTCCACTTT.

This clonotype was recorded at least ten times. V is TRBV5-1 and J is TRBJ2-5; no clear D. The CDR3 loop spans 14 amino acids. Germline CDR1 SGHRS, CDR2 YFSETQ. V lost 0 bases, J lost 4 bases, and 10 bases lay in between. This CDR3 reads CASSLAAAPETQYF. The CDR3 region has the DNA TGCGCCAGCAGCTTGGCCGCAGCTCCAGAGACCCAGTACTTC.

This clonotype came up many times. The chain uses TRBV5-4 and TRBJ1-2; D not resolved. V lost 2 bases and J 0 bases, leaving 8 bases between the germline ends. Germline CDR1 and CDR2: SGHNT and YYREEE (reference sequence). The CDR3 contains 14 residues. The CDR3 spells CASSFGKANYGYTF. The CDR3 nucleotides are TGTGCCAGCAGCTTTGGCAAAGCTAACTATGGCTACACCTTC.

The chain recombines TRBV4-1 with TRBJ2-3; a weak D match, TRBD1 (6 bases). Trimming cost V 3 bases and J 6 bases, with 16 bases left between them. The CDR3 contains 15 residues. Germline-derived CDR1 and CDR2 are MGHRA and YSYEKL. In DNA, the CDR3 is TGCGCCAGCAGCCATGAAGGCGCAGGGGTGGATACGCAGTATTTT. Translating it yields CASSHEGAGVDTQYF.

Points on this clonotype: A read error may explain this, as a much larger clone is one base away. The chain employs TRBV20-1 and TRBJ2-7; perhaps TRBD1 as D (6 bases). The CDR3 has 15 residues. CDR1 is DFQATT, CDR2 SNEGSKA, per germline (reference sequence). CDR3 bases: TGCAGTGCTAGTGTCACCGGACAGCAGACCTACGGGCAGTACTTC. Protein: CSASVTGQQTYGQYF.

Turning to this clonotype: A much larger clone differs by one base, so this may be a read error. The CDR3 loop reads CSARGAGRVYGYTF. CDR3 nucleotide sequence: TGCAGTGCTAGAGGGGCCGGACGGGTCTATGGCTACACCTTC. The chain links TRBV20-1 to TRBJ1-2; no firm D call. V was trimmed by 1 base and J by 4 bases, leaving 13 bases between them. The length of the CDR3 is 14 residues. Germline V gives CDR1 DFQATT, CDR2 SNEGSKA (reference sequence).

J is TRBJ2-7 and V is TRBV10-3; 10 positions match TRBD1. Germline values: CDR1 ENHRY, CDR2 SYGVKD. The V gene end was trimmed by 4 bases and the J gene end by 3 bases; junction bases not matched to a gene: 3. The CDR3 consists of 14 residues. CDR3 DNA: TGTGCCATCAGTGGGGACAGGGGATTCTACGAGCAGTACTTC. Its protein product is CAISGDRGFYEQYF.

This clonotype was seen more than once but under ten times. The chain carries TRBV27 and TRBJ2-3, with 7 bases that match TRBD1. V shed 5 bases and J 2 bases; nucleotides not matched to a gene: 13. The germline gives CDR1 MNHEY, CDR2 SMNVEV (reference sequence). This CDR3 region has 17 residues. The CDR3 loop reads CASSNPTGRLFTDTQYF. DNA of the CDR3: TGTGCCAGCAGTAACCCGACAGGGCGCCTTTTCACAGATACGCAGTATTTT.